These 10 T cell receptor beta chains came from one sample sequenced in a study of blood T cell repertoires in COVID-19 (dated by TCRdb to 2020 to 2021). The receptor library was made with the immunoSEQ multiplex PCR assay. This is the immuneACCESS table as TCRdb keeps it, with only in-frame sequences that have V and J called. A part of the clones is gone; compared with another copy, unresolved V genes explain less than half, and the rest is unexplained. This sample comprises 310,000 or so clones, approximately 90% of them detected only once. The leading ten clones occupy 8% to 9.5% of the sample. The specimen was PBMCs or T cells enriched from blood (not recorded which). Receptors originate from a woman aged 18-29 years who had recovered from COVID-19.

The CDR3 here is CASSQGLAGGETQYF. The CDR3 bases are TGTGCCAGCAGCCAAGGCCTAGCGGGGGGGGAGACCCAGTACTTC. This chain uses TRBV3-1 (or the pseudogene TRBV3-2) with TRBJ2-5, with 12 nucleotides matching TRBD2. V trimming: 1 base; J trimming: 5 bases; junction bases outside the gene matches: 2. The CDR3 runs 15 residues. From germline, CDR1 is LGHDT and CDR2 YNNKEL (reference sequence).

The CDR3 here is CAISDTRDGEKLFF. The CDR3 DNA is TGTGCCATCAGTGATACCAGGGATGGTGAAAAACTGTTTTTT. The chain combines TRBV10-3 with TRBJ1-4; D may be TRBD1 (5 bases). Between the trimmed V and J ends, which lost 3 bases and 7 bases, there was a span of 12 bases. CDR3 size: 14 residues. The germline CDR1 and CDR2 sequences are ENHRY and SYGVKD.

The gene calls are TRBV7-9 and TRBJ1-2; 7 bases are a match to TRBD1. CDR3 size: 16 residues. Germline-derived CDR1 and CDR2 are SEHNR and FQNEAQ (reference sequence). V shed 0 bases and J 5 bases; nucleotides not matched to a gene: 9. As DNA, the CDR3 is TGTGCCAGCAGCTTAGCGATGAGGGGGCCCTCTTATGGCTACACCTTC. Protein product: CASSLAMRGPSYGYTF.

The chain combines TRBV9 with TRBJ2-3; maybe TRBD2 (6 bases). Germline CDR1 and CDR2: SGDLS and YYNGEE. V shed 6 bases and J shed 0 bases, with 8 bases lying between them. The CDR3 contains 13 residues. The CDR3: CASNGGSTDTQYF. The CDR3 nucleotides are TGTGCCAGCAATGGAGGGAGCACAGATACGCAGTATTTT.

This chain joins TRBV5-4 and TRBJ2-7; TRBD2 matches 11 bases. Per the germline V gene, CDR1 is SGHNT and CDR2 is YYREEE (reference sequence). V trimming: 4 bases; J trimming: 4 bases; junction bases outside the gene matches: 10. The CDR3 runs 16 residues. The CDR3: CASSQTTSGIGYEQYF. The DNA for the CDR3 is TGTGCCAGCAGCCAGACGACTAGCGGGATCGGGTACGAGCAGTACTTC.

J is TRBJ1-1 and V is TRBV18; TRBD1 is a possible D gene (6 bases). V lost 6 bases, J lost 1 base, and 9 bases lay in between. Germline CDR1 KGHSH, CDR2 LQKENI. This CDR3 spans 13 amino acids. The CDR3 region has the DNA TGTGCCAGCTCTGTGGACAGGAACACTGAAGCTTTCTTT. This translates into CASSVDRNTEAFF.

This clone was observed a single time. The rearrangement uses TRBV6-5 and TRBJ2-1; 7 bases align to TRBD2. J gave up 7 bases and V 5 bases, and 8 bases lay outside the gene matches. Per germline, CDR1 MNHEY and CDR2 SVGAGI. This CDR3 has 14 residues. The CDR3 here is CASSPMGGGNEQFF. The CDR3 DNA is TGTGCCAGCAGTCCAATGGGGGGGGGAAATGAGCAGTTCTTC.

The chain uses TRBV7-2 and TRBJ1-2, with 9 bases identical to TRBD1. This CDR3 is 15 amino acids long. V lost 5 bases to trimming and J lost 5 bases; unmatched junction nucleotides: 9. CDR1 SGHTA and CDR2 FQGNSA come from the germline V gene. Written as DNA, the CDR3 is TGTGCCAGCAGCGCAGTACAGGGGGCGGGGTATGGCTACACCTTC. Protein sequence: CASSAVQGAGYGYTF.

The chain joins TRBV7-2 to TRBJ1-1; D perhaps matches TRBD1 (6 bases). Per the germline V gene, CDR1 is SGHTA and CDR2 is FQGNSA. V lost 0 bases and J lost 4, with 9 bases in between. CDR3 length: 14 amino acids. The chain's CDR3 is CASSLAFRGTEAFF. CDR3 nucleotides: TGTGCCAGCAGCTTAGCCTTCAGGGGCACTGAAGCTTTCTTT.

The chain links TRBV7-6 to TRBJ2-1, with D tentatively TRBD2 (5 bases). Per germline, CDR1 SGHVS and CDR2 FNYEAQ. CDR3 length equals 15 residues. V dropped 0 bases and J dropped 0 bases, with 6 bases sitting between them. CDR3 nucleotides: TGTGCCAGCAGCTTAGCGGGGAGCTCCTACAATGAGCAGTTCTTC. Encoded protein: CASSLAGSSYNEQFF. The whole variable domain, remainder taken from reference TRBV7-6 and TRBJ2-1, is GAGVSQSPRYKVTKRGQDVALRCDPISGHVSLYWYRQALGQGPEFLTYFNYEAQQDKSGLPNDRFSAERPEGSISTLTIQRTEQRDSAMYRCASSLAGSSYNEQFFGPGTRLTVL.